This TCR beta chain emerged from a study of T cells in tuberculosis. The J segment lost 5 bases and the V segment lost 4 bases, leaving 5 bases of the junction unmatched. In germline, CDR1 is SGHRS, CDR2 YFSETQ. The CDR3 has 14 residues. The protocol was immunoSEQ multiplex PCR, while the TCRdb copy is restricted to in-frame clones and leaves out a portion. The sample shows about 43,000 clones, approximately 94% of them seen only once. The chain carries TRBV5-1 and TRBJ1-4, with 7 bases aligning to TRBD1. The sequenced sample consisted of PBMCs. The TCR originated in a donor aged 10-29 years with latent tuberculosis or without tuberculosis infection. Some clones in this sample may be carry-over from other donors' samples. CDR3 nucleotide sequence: TGCGCCAGCAGCCCGGGGGACAGCAATGAAAAACTGTTTTTT. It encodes CASSPGDSNEKLFF.